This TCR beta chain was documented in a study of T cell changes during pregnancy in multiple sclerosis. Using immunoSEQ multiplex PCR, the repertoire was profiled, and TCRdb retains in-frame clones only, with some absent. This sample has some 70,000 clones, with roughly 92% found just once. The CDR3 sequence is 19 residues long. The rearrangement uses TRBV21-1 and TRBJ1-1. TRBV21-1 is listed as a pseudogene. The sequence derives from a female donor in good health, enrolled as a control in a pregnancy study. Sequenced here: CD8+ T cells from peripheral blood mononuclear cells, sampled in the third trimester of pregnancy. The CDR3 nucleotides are TGTGCCAGCAGCAACCGTATTATACCTCCGGTACTTACGAACACTGAAGCTTTCTTT. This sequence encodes CASSNRIIPPVLTNTEAFF.